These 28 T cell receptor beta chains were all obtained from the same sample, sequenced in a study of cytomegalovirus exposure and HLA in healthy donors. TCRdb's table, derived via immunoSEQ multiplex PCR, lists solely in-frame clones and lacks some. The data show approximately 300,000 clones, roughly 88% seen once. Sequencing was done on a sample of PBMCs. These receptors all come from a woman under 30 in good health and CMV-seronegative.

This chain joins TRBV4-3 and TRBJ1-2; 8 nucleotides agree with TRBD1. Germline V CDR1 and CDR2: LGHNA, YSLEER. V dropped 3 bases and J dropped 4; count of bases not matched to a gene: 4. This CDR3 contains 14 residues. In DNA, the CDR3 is TGCGCCAGCAGCCAGGACAGGGCTAGCTATGGCTACACCTTC. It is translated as CASSQDRASYGYTF.

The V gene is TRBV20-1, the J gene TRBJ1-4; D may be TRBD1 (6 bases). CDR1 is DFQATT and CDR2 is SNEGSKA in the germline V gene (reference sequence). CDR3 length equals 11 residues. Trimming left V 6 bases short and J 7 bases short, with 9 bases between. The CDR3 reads CSAPGVEKLFF. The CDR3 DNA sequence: TGCAGTGCCCCAGGGGTTGAAAAACTGTTTTTT.

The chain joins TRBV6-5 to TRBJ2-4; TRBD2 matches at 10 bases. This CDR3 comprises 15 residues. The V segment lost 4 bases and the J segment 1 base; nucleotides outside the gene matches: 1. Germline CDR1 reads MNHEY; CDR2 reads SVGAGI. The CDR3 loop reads CASSFSGRAKNIQYF. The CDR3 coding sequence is TGTGCCAGCAGTTTTAGCGGGAGGGCCAAAAACATTCAGTACTTC.

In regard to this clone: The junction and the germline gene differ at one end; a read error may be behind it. The chain's CDR3 is CASSSTPSGFNF. CDR3 nucleotides: TGTGCCAGCAGCTCGACCCCAAGCGGATTTAACTTC. This sequence joins TRBV5-6 and TRBJ2-7; tentatively, D is TRBD2 (5 bases). Germline assignment: CDR1 SGHDT and CDR2 YYEEEE. The CDR3 has 12 residues.

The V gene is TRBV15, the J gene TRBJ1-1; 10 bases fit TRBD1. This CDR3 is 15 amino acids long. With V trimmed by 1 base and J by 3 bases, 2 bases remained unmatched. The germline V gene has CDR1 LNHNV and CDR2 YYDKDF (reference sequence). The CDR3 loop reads CATSRGQGADTEAFF. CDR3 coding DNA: TGTGCCACCAGCAGAGGACAGGGGGCTGACACTGAAGCTTTCTTT.

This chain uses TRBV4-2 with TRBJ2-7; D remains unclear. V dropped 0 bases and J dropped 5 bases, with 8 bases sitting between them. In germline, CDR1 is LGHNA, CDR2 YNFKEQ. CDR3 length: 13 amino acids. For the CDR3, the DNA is TGTGCCAGCAGCCAAGAGCGCCGTGACGAGCAGTACTTC. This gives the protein CASSQERRDEQYF.

The CDR3 protein is CASSPGAYQPQHF. CDR3 DNA: TGTGCCAGCTCACCGGGGGCGTATCAGCCCCAGCATTTT. The chain carries TRBV18 and TRBJ1-5; TRBD1 might be the D (6 bases). In germline, CDR1 is KGHSH, CDR2 LQKENI. CDR3 length: 13 residues. The V and J ends lost 3 bases and 5 bases respectively, with 8 bases between them.

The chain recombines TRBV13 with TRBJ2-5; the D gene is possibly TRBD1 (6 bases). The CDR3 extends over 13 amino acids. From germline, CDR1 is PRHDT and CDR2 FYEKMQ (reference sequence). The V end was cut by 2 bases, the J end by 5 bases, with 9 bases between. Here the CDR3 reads CASSLFGQETQYF. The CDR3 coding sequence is TGTGCCAGCAGCTTATTTGGACAGGAGACCCAGTACTTC.

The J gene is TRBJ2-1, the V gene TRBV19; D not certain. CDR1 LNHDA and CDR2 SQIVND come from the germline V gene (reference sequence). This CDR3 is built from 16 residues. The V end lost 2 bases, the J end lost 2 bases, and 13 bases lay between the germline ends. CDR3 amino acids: CASSIMGSSPYNEQFF. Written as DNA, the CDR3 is TGTGCCAGTAGTATAATGGGCTCCTCCCCCTACAATGAGCAGTTCTTC.

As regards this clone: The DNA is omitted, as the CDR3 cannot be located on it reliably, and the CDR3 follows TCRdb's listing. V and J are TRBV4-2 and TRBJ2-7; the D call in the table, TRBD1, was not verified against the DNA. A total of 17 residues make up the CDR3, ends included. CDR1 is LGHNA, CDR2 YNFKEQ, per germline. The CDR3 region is CASYGCRGPQYSYEQYF.

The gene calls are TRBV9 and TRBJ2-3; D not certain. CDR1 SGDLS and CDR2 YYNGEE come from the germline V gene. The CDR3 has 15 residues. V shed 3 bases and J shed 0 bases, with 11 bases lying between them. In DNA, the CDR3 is TGTGCCAGCAGCGCCTCCTCGAGAAGCACAGATACGCAGTATTTT. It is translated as CASSASSRSTDTQYF. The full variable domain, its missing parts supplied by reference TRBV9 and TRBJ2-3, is DSGVTQTPKHLITATGQRVTLRCSPRSGDLSVYWYQQSLDQGLQFLIQYYNGEERAKGNILERFSAQQFPDLHSELNLSSLELGDSALYFCASSASSRSTDTQYFGPGTRLTVL.

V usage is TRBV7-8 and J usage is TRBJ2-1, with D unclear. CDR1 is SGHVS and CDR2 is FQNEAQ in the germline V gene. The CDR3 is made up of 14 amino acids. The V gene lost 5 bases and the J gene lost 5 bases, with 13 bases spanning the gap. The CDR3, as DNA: TGTGCCAGCAGCCTCTACCTTATGCACAATGAGCAGTTCTTC. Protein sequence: CASSLYLMHNEQFF.

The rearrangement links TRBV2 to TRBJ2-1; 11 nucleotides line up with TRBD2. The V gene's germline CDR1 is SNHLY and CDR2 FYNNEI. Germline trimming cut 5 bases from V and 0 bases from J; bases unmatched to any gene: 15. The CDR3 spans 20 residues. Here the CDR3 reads CASSSPSGRPTSSSYNEQFF. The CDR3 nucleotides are TGTGCCAGCAGTAGCCCTAGCGGGAGGCCAACCTCCAGCTCCTACAATGAGCAGTTCTTC. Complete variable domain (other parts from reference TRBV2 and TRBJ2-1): EPEVTQTPSHQVTQMGQEVILRCVPISNHLYFYWYRQILGQKVEFLVSFYNNEISEKSEIFDDQFSVERPDGSNFTLKIRSTKLEDSAMYFCASSSPSGRPTSSSYNEQFFGPGTRLTVL.

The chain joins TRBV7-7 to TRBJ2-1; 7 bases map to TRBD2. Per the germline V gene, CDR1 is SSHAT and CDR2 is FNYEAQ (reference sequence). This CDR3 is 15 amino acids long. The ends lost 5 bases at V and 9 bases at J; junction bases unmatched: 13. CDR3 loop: CASSKNLAEGFEQFF. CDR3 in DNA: TGTGCCAGCAGCAAAAACCTAGCGGAGGGGTTTGAGCAGTTCTTC. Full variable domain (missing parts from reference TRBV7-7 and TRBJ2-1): GAGVSQSPRYKVTKRGQDVTLRCDPISSHATLYWYQQALGQGPEFLTYFNYEAQPDKSGLPSDRFSAERPEGSISTLTIQRTEQRDSAMYRCASSKNLAEGFEQFFGPGTRLTVL.

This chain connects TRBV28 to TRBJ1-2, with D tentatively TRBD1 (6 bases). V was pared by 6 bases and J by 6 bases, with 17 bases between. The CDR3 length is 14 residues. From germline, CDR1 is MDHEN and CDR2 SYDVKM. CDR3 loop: CASRPGTHFHGYTF. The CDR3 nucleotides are TGTGCCAGCAGACCCGGGACACACTTCCATGGCTACACCTTC.

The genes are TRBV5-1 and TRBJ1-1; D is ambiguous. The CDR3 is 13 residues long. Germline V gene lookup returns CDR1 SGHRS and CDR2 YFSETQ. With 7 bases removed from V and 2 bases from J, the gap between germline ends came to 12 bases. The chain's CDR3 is CASLEGSNTEAFF. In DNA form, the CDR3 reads TGCGCCAGCTTAGAGGGCTCTAACACTGAAGCTTTCTTT.

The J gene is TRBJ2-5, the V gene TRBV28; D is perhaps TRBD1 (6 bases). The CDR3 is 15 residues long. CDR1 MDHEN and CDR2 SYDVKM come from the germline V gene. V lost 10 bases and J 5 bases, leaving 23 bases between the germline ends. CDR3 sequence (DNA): TGTGCCACCGAAACGGCTGGGGGCTTGCGGGAGACCCAGTACTTC. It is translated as CATETAGGLRETQYF.

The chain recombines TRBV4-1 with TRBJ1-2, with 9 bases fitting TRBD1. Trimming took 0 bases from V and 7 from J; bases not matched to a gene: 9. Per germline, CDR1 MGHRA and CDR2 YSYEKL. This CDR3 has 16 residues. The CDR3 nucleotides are TGCGCCAGCAGCCAAGAAGTCTGGGACAGGGTCGGTGGCTACACCTTC. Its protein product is CASSQEVWDRVGGYTF.

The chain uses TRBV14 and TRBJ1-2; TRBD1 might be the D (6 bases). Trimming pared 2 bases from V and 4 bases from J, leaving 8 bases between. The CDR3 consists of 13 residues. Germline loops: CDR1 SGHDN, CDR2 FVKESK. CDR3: CASSQPGAYGYTF. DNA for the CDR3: TGTGCCAGCAGCCAACCAGGGGCCTATGGCTACACCTTC.

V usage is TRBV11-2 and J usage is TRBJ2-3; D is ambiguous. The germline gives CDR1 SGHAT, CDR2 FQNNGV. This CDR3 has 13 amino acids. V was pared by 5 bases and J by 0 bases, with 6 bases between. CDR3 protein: CASSVPSTDTQYF. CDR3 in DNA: TGTGCCAGCAGCGTCCCTAGCACAGATACGCAGTATTTT.

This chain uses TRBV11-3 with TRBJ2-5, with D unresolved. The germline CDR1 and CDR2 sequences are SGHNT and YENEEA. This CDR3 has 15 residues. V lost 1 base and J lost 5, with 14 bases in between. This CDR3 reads CASSLGAGAAETQYF. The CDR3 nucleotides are TGTGCCAGCAGCTTAGGAGCCGGTGCTGCGGAGACCCAGTACTTC.

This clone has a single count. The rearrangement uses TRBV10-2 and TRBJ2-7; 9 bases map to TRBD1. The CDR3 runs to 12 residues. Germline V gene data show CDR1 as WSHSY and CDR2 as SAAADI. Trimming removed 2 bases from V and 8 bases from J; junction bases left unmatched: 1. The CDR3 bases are TGCGCCAGCAGTGAGGGGACAGGGCAGCAGTACTTC. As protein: CASSEGTGQQYF.

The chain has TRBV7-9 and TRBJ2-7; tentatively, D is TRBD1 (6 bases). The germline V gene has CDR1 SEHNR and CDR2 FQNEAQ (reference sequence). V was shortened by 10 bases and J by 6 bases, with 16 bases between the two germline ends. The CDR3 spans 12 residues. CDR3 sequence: CATGAETFEQYF. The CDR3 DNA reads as TGTGCCACAGGGGCTGAAACGTTCGAGCAGTACTTC.

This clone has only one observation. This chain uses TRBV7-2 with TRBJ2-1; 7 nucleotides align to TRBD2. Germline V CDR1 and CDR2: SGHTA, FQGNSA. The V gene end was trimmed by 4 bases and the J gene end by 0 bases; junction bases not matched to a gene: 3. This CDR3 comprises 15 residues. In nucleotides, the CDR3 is TGTGCCAGCAGCTCCGCTAGCGGCTCCTACAATGAGCAGTTCTTC. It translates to CASSSASGSYNEQFF. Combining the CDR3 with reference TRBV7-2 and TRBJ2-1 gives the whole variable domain GAGVSQSPSNKVTEKGKDVELRCDPISGHTALYWYRQSLGQGLEFLIYFQGNSAPDKSGLPSDRFSAERTGGSVSTLTIQRTQQEDSAVYLCASSSASGSYNEQFFGPGTRLTVL.

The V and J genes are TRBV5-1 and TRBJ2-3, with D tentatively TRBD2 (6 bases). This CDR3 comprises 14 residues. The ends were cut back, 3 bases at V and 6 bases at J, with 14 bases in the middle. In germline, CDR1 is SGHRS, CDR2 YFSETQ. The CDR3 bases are TGCGCCAGCAGCTGGCGGGATAGAGGGGATACGCAGTATTTT. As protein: CASSWRDRGDTQYF.

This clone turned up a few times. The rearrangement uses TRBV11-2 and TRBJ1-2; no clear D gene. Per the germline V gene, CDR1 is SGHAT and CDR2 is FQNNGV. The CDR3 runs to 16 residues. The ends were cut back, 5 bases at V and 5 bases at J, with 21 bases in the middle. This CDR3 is CASSSLTRRMEYGYTF. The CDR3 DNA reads TGTGCCAGCAGCAGTTTAACCCGCAGGATGGAATATGGCTACACCTTC.

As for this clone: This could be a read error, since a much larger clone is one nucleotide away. The CDR3 sequence is CSARQSYEQYF. The CDR3 DNA is TGCAGTGCTAGACAGTCCTACGAGCAGTACTTC. This sequence joins TRBV20-1 and TRBJ2-7; unclear D gene. In germline, CDR1 is DFQATT, CDR2 SNEGSKA (reference sequence). The CDR3 runs to 11 residues. Trimming took off 2 bases at V and 1 base at J, with 3 bases between the two ends.

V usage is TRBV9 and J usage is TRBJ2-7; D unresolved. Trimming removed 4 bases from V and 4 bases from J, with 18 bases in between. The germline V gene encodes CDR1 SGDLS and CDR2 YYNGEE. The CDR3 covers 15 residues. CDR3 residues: CASSLVDGGFYEQYF. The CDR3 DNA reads TGTGCCAGCAGCCTCGTAGACGGCGGCTTTTACGAGCAGTACTTC.